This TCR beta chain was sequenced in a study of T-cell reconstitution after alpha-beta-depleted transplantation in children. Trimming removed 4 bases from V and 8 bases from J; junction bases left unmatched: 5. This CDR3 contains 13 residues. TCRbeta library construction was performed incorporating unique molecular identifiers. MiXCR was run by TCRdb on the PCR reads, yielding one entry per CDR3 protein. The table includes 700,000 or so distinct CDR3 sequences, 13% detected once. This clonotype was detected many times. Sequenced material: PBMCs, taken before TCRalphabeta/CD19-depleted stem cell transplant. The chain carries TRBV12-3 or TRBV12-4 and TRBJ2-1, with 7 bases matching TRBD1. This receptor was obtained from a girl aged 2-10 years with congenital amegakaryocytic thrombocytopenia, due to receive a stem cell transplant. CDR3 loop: CASSSIDRDEQFF. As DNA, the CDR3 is TGTGCCAGCAGTTCCATTGACAGGGATGAGCAGTTCTTC.